The clone carrying this T cell receptor (beta chain) is classed as medium-sized (0.01 to 0.1%). Its antigen is undetermined. The data originate from a study of vaccination and CD4 T cells after COVID-19. Cultured CD4+ T-cell DNA underwent Oncomine TCR Beta short-read sequencing. Extraction of genomic DNA was performed on cultured CD4+ T cells. TCRdb redid the calling of the PCR reads with MiXCR, one entry per CDR3 protein. Of about 23,000 distinct CDR3 sequences listed, about 35% were seen once; the top ten hold approximately 9%. The CDR3 runs to 13 residues. The V end was cut by 3 bases, the J end by 7 bases, with 12 bases between. Germline V gene sequence: CDR1 KGHDR, CDR2 SFDVKD. Time point here: late sampling 161 to 241 days after vaccination in three convalescent patients. The treatment is: roughly nine-day PBMC culture with coronavirus spike peptide pools or control peptides (ViraFEST assay).

The sample in question was CD4+ T cells from blood, cultured in vitro, obtained about 7 months after SARS-CoV-2 vaccination. The V and J genes are TRBV24-1 and TRBJ2-7; tentatively, D is TRBD2 (5 bases). This receptor was identified in a human donor who had recovered from COVID-19. The CDR3 bases are TGTGCCACCAGTGATCCCGGGGTTAAGGAGCAGTACTTC. It encodes CATSDPGVKEQYF.